Each of the 20 T cell receptor beta chains below was sequenced from the same sample in a study of blood T cell repertoires in COVID-19. Only in-frame clones appear in the TCRdb table, and some are missing; sequencing was by immunoSEQ multiplex PCR. Here the sample spans approximately 300,000 clones, more than 75% being singletons. Sequenced material: peripheral blood. These receptors originate from a woman between 45 and 65 years old with acute or convalescent COVID-19.

The chain employs TRBV2 and TRBJ2-4, with D possibly being TRBD1 (6 bases). The germline V and J ends were trimmed by 4 bases and 0 bases, with 13 bases remaining between them. Germline V gene sequence: CDR1 SNHLY, CDR2 FYNNEI. This CDR3 region has 16 residues. The CDR3 is CASSVDRKLAKNIQYF. CDR3 nucleotide sequence: TGTGCCAGCAGTGTTGACAGGAAATTAGCCAAAAACATTCAGTACTTC.

CDR3 loop: CASTRTSGNTIYF. DNA of the CDR3: TGTGCCAGCACCAGGACATCTGGAAACACCATATATTTT. The chain employs TRBV2 and TRBJ1-3; weak D call: TRBD1 (5 bases). The CDR3 length is 13 residues. Per the germline V gene, CDR1 is SNHLY and CDR2 is FYNNEI. The V end lost 7 bases, the J end lost 1 base, and 8 bases lay between the germline ends.

This chain connects TRBV5-8 to TRBJ2-6, with D uncertain. CDR1 is SGHTS, CDR2 YDEGEE, per germline. Deletions cut 1 base from V and 0 bases from J, with 11 bases between. The CDR3 spans 17 residues. The CDR3 is CASSLLTEYSGANVLTF. CDR3 nucleotide sequence: TGTGCCAGCAGCTTGTTAACAGAGTACTCTGGGGCCAACGTCCTGACTTTC. The full variable domain, rest sourced from reference TRBV5-8 and TRBJ2-6, is EAGVTQSPTHLIKTRGQQATLRCSPISGHTSVYWYQQALGLGLQFLLWYDEGEERNRGNFPPRFSGRQFPNYSSELNVNALELEDSALYLCASSLLTEYSGANVLTFGAGSRLTVL.

Only a few counts were recorded for this clone. CDR3 bases: TGTGCCAGCAGTCCCGCGGAGGCCACTGAAGCTTTCTTT. As protein: CASSPAEATEAFF. This chain links TRBV28 with TRBJ1-1, with no clear D. Germline lookup yields CDR1 MDHEN and CDR2 SYDVKM. The CDR3 loop spans 13 amino acids. Trimming took off 5 bases at V and 4 bases at J, with 11 bases between the two ends.

The chain is built from TRBV28 and TRBJ1-2, with 8 nucleotides matching TRBD1. V was clipped by 2 bases and J by 2 bases; unmatched bases: 4. This CDR3 comprises 15 residues. Germline CDR1 MDHEN, CDR2 SYDVKM. The CDR3 sequence: CASSLQGAWNYGYTF. The CDR3 region has the DNA TGTGCCAGCAGTTTACAGGGGGCATGGAACTATGGCTACACCTTC.

The chain uses TRBV23-1 and TRBJ1-5; no clear D gene. TRBV23-1 is sorted into the ORF group, with uncertain function. V was trimmed by 4 bases and J by 1 base, leaving 5 bases between them. The CDR3 has 13 amino acids. CDR3 sequence (DNA): TGCGCCAGCAGTCGGCAGAGCAATCAGCCCCAGCATTTT. Residues: CASSRQSNQPQHF.

This clone was observed a handful of times. V usage is TRBV2 and J usage is TRBJ2-2; no firm D call. From germline, CDR1 is SNHLY and CDR2 FYNNEI. V lost 2 bases and J lost 4, with 8 bases in between. This CDR3 spans 14 amino acids. The CDR3 spells CASSEQYSTGELFF. CDR3 in DNA: TGTGCCAGCAGTGAACAATACTCCACCGGGGAGCTGTTTTTT.

This chain joins TRBV5-5 and TRBJ2-2, with TRBD1 as a possible D gene (5 bases). Germline loops: CDR1 SGHKS, CDR2 YYEKEE (reference sequence). Trimming pared 0 bases from V and 1 base from J, leaving 7 bases between. CDR3 size: 15 residues. CDR3 nucleotides: TGTGCCAGCAGCTTGGGACAGATGAACACCGGGGAGCTGTTTTTT. It encodes CASSLGQMNTGELFF. Full variable domain (rest looked up from reference TRBV5-5 and TRBJ2-2): DAGVTQSPTHLIKTRGQQVTLRCSPISGHKSVSWYQQVLGQGPQFIFQYYEKEERGRGNFPDRFSARQFPNYSSELNVNALLLGDSALYLCASSLGQMNTGELFFGEGSRLTVL.

The chain employs TRBV7-2 and TRBJ1-1; TRBD1 might be the D (6 bases). CDR3 length equals 13 residues. CDR1 is SGHTA and CDR2 is FQGNSA in the germline V gene. V was shortened by 1 base and J by 6 bases, with 9 bases between the two germline ends. The DNA for the CDR3 is TGTGCCAGCAGCTTAGTTGGGGGCGCTGAAGCTTTCTTT. Its protein is CASSLVGGAEAFF.

About this clone: The sample contains more than one DNA sequence encoding this CDR3. The J gene is TRBJ2-7, the V gene TRBV7-2, with TRBD2 matching over 12 bases. Germline loops: CDR1 SGHTA, CDR2 FQGNSA. V dropped 6 bases and J dropped 1; count of bases not matched to a gene: 4. The CDR3 spans 15 residues. DNA for the CDR3: TGTGCCAGCAGTCGTACTAGCGGGGGGTCCTACGAGCAGTACTTC. Protein: CASSRTSGGSYEQYF.

The rearrangement joins TRBV28 to TRBJ2-7, with TRBD1 matching over 12 bases. The ends lost 4 bases at V and 2 bases at J; junction bases unmatched: 3. Germline V gene lookup returns CDR1 MDHEN and CDR2 SYDVKM. This CDR3 region has 15 residues. In nucleotides, the CDR3 is TGTGCCAGCAGTTCCGGGACAGGGGGCACCTACGAGCAGTACTTC. This gives the protein CASSSGTGGTYEQYF. The full variable domain, rest sourced from reference TRBV28 and TRBJ2-7, is DVKVTQSSRYLVKRTGEKVFLECVQDMDHENMFWYRQDPGLGLRLIYFSYDVKMKEKGDIPEGYSVSREKKERFSLILESASTNQTSMYLCASSSGTGGTYEQYFGPGTRLTVT.

The rearrangement links TRBV4-2 to TRBJ1-2; D is perhaps TRBD1 (6 bases). The germline V gene encodes CDR1 LGHNA and CDR2 YNFKEQ. The CDR3 extends over 15 amino acids. Trimming stripped 0 bases from V and 3 bases from J, with 11 bases between. CDR3 coding DNA: TGTGCCAGCAGCCAAGAACTACAGGGCCACTATGGCTACACCTTC. This encodes CASSQELQGHYGYTF.

This sequence joins TRBV20-1 and TRBJ2-3; 10 positions agree with TRBD2. CDR3 length: 16 amino acids. V was clipped by 3 bases and J by 0 bases; unmatched bases: 6. Germline-derived CDR1 and CDR2 are DFQATT and SNEGSKA (reference sequence). CDR3 protein: CSASPLTSGSTDTQYF. CDR3 coding DNA: TGCAGTGCTAGTCCCTTGACTAGCGGGAGCACAGATACGCAGTATTTT.

The chain uses TRBV9 and TRBJ1-5; D gene unclear. Trimming removed 0 bases from V and 7 bases from J, with 8 bases in between. The CDR3 consists of 13 residues. The germline V gene has CDR1 SGDLS and CDR2 YYNGEE. The CDR3 loop reads CASSVGPGQPQHF. In DNA form, the CDR3 reads TGTGCCAGCAGCGTAGGTCCAGGACAGCCCCAGCATTTT. The full variable domain, with the rest looked up from reference TRBV9 and TRBJ1-5, is DSGVTQTPKHLITATGQRVTLRCSPRSGDLSVYWYQQSLDQGLQFLIQYYNGEERAKGNILERFSAQQFPDLHSELNLSSLELGDSALYFCASSVGPGQPQHFGDGTRLSIL.

The rearrangement uses TRBV6-5 and TRBJ2-1; D is ambiguous. CDR3 size: 13 residues. Germline V CDR1 and CDR2: MNHEY, SVGAGI. V gave up 5 bases and J gave up 5 bases, with 10 bases separating them. DNA for the CDR3: TGTGCCAGCAGTCCCAGATCAGACAATGAGCAGTTCTTC. This sequence encodes CASSPRSDNEQFF.

V is TRBV11-3 and J is TRBJ2-2, with D uncertain. Germline V lookup: CDR1 SGHNT, CDR2 YENEEA. V lost 3 bases and J lost 4, with 6 bases in between. This CDR3 spans 13 amino acids. CDR3 region: CASSFSVTGELFF. CDR3 coding DNA: TGTGCCAGCAGCTTCTCAGTCACCGGGGAGCTGTTTTTT. The complete variable domain, with remaining parts taken from reference TRBV11-3 and TRBJ2-2, reads EAGVVQSPRYKIIEKKQPVAFWCNPISGHNTLYWYLQNLGQGPELLIRYENEEAVDDSQLPKDRFSAERLKGVDSTLKIQPAELGDSAVYLCASSFSVTGELFFGEGSRLTVL.

V usage is TRBV18 and J usage is TRBJ1-1; no definite D call. Trimming pared 1 base from V and 5 bases from J, leaving 8 bases between. The CDR3 consists of 13 residues. Germline V gene data show CDR1 as KGHSH and CDR2 as LQKENI. This chain's CDR3 is CASSPRAGTEAFF. The CDR3, as DNA: TGTGCCAGCTCACCACGGGCCGGAACTGAAGCTTTCTTT.

This clone was seen just once. V usage is TRBV6-5 and J usage is TRBJ1-1; 8 bases map to TRBD1. The CDR3 runs to 14 residues. The germline V gene encodes CDR1 MNHEY and CDR2 SVGAGI. V shed 5 bases and J 5 bases; nucleotides not matched to a gene: 7. CDR3 sequence (DNA): TGTGCCAGCAGTCACAGGGGGGATTGGACTGAAGCTTTCTTT. Its protein is CASSHRGDWTEAFF.

About this clone itself: The germline gene is not matched at one end of the junction; a read error may be the cause. The chain couples TRBV28 to TRBJ2-2; D possibly corresponds to TRBD2 (6 bases). CDR1 is MDHEN, CDR2 SYDVKM, per germline. CDR3 length: 18 amino acids. CDR3 DNA sequence: TGTGCCTGCAGTCCACTCCGGTGGGGACTCAACCACACCGGGGAGCTGTTTTTT. Translated, it gives CACSPLRWGLNHTGELFF.

CDR3 sequence: CAWSVRLPGTGELFF. CDR3 DNA: TGTGCCTGGAGTGTACGACTACCGGGGACCGGGGAGCTGTTTTTT. The gene calls are TRBV30 and TRBJ2-2; perhaps TRBD2 as D (5 bases). V shed 0 bases and J shed 5 bases, with 13 bases lying between them. Germline CDR1 and CDR2: GTSNPN and SVGIG (reference sequence). The CDR3 length is 15 residues.